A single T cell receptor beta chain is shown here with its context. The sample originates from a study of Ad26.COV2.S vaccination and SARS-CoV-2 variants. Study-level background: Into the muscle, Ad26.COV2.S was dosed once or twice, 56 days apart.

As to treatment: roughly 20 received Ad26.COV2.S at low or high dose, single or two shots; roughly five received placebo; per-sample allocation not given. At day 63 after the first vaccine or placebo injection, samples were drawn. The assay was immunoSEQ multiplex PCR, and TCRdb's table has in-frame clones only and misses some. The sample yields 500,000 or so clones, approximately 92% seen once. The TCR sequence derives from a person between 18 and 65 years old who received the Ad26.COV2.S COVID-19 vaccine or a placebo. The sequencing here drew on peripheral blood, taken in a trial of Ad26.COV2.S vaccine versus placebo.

This chain's CDR3 is CASNHGQGETYYGYTF. The CDR3, as DNA: TGTGCCAGCAATCACGGACAGGGGGAAACCTACTATGGCTACACCTTC. This chain links TRBV28 with TRBJ1-2; 10 bases match TRBD1. The CDR3 runs 16 residues. The germline CDR1 and CDR2 sequences are MDHEN and SYDVKM. The ends lost 7 bases at V and 3 bases at J; junction bases unmatched: 11.